The 13 T cell receptor beta chains in this list originate from one sample, sequenced in a study of shared clonotypes between healthy human individuals (TCRdb year 2020). The protocol used for the library was the immunoSEQ multiplex PCR assay. TCRdb took this table from immuneACCESS and kept in-frame rearrangements with V and J called. Such tables lack part of the clones; where checked against another copy, unresolved V genes explain under half of the gap, and the rest is unexplained. The sample table holds about 1 million clones, of which 75% were seen once. The ten largest clonotypes hold over 1.3% of the sample. Material: memory CD4+ T cells sorted from blood. The sample's cell subset or site label is to be understood as: CD45RA-negative fraction. The receptors were gathered from a man aged 18 to 29 in good health.

This chain connects TRBV18 to TRBJ2-5; no firm D call. Trimming took 0 bases from V and 3 from J, leaving 5 bases between them. Looked up from germline, CDR1 is KGHSH and CDR2 is LQKENI. The CDR3 loop spans 13 amino acids. Written as DNA, the CDR3 is TGTGCCAGCTCACCACCTCAGGAAGAGACCCAGTACTTC. Residues: CASSPPQEETQYF.

The rearrangement joins TRBV21-1 to TRBJ1-1; the table's D gene call, TRBD1, was not cross checked with the DNA. TRBV21-1 is termed a pseudogene. This CDR3 is 14 amino acids long. For the CDR3, the DNA is TGTGCCAGCAGCAAAAGACACCTGAACACTGAAGCTTTCTTT. Encoded protein: CASSKRHLNTEAFF.

This clone was picked up a small number of times. Mismatch with germline at one junction end may stem from a read error. The chain recombines TRBV7-7 with TRBJ2-5; D not certain. The CDR3 sequence is 15 residues long. CDR1 and CDR2 from the germline V gene are SSHAT and FNYEAQ (reference sequence). CDR3 bases: TGTGCTAGCAGCCGTGGGCCGACTTCTCAAGAGACCCAGTACTTC. This encodes CASSRGPTSQETQYF. Full variable domain (rest looked up from reference TRBV7-7 and TRBJ2-5): GAGVSQSPRYKVTKRGQDVTLRCDPISSHATLYWYQQALGQGPEFLTYFNYEAQPDKSGLPSDRFSAERPEGSISTLTIQRTEQRDSAMYRCASSRGPTSQETQYFGPGTRLLVL.

This chain links TRBV7-9 with TRBJ2-2; perhaps TRBD1 as D (6 bases). The V and J ends lost 3 bases and 3 bases respectively, with 11 bases between them. Germline loops: CDR1 SEHNR, CDR2 FQNEAQ (reference sequence). The CDR3 totals 15 residues. The CDR3 nucleotides are TGTGCCAGCAGCTTCACAGGGATGTACACCGGGGAGCTGTTTTTT. Translating it yields CASSFTGMYTGELFF. The full variable domain, completed using reference TRBV7-9 and TRBJ2-2, is DTGVSQNPRHKITKRGQNVTFRCDPISEHNRLYWYRQTLGQGPEFLTYFQNEAQLEKSRLLSDRFSAERPKGSFSTLEIQRTEQGDSAMYLCASSFTGMYTGELFFGEGSRLTVL.

This clone was detected only once. The chain has TRBV4-3 and TRBJ2-7, with D tentatively TRBD2 (7 bases). V shed 0 bases and J shed 1 base, with 10 bases lying between them. This CDR3 region has 15 residues. CDR1 is LGHNA, CDR2 YSLEER, per germline. Written as DNA, the CDR3 is TGCGCCAGCAGCCAAGAGAGGGGGGGTTCCTACGAGCAGTACTTC. This gives the protein CASSQERGGSYEQYF.

This clone appeared a few times. Other nucleotide sequences from this sample produce the same CDR3. The chain joins TRBV2 to TRBJ2-7; D unresolved. Trimming stripped 4 bases from V and 7 bases from J, with 8 bases between. This CDR3 is built from 11 residues. Looked up from germline, CDR1 is SNHLY and CDR2 is FYNNEI. The CDR3 reads CASSVYGEQYF. In nucleotides, the CDR3 is TGTGCCAGCAGTGTTTATGGTGAGCAGTACTTC.

The chain joins TRBV28 to TRBJ2-1, with D tentatively TRBD1 or TRBD2 (5 bases each). Germline-derived CDR1 and CDR2 are MDHEN and SYDVKM. The CDR3 sequence is 13 residues long. The V end was cut by 3 bases, the J end by 7 bases, with 10 bases between. CDR3 amino acids: CASSFSGGNEQFF. CDR3 DNA: TGTGCCAGCAGTTTTAGTGGGGGAAATGAGCAGTTCTTC.

The rearrangement links TRBV29-1 to TRBJ2-7, with D unclear. Trimming left V 2 bases short and J 6 bases short, with 8 bases between. Germline CDR1 and CDR2: SQVTM and ANQGSEA. This CDR3 has 11 residues. The CDR3 nucleotides are TGCAGCGTTGAATCAAGGGCCGAGCAGTACTTC. This codes for CSVESRAEQYF.

CDR3: CASSEHSGQGNSPLHF. The CDR3 bases are TGTGCCAGCAGCGAGCACTCGGGACAAGGAAATTCACCCCTCCACTTT. This chain uses TRBV28 with TRBJ1-6; tentatively, D is TRBD1 (6 bases). Germline CDR1 reads MDHEN; CDR2 reads SYDVKM. This CDR3 comprises 16 residues. The V and J ends lost 6 bases and 7 bases respectively, with 19 bases between them.

As DNA, the CDR3 is TGTGCCAGCAGTCCCTTCCCTAAACAGGGGGCGCTTTTGAATTCACCCCTCCACTTT. This encodes CASSPFPKQGALLNSPLHF. The rearrangement links TRBV28 to TRBJ1-6; 9 bases agree with TRBD1. Germline V gene data show CDR1 as MDHEN and CDR2 as SYDVKM. The CDR3 covers 19 residues. J gave up 7 bases and V 5 bases, and 18 bases lay outside the gene matches.

This clone occurred once. The chain is built from TRBV5-4 and TRBJ1-1; TRBD1 agrees at 9 bases. CDR1 and CDR2 (germline): SGHNT, YYREEE (reference sequence). J gave up 7 bases and V 4 bases, and 8 bases lay outside the gene matches. The CDR3 totals 14 residues. CDR3 sequence: CASSRQGQGFEAFF. DNA of the CDR3: TGTGCCAGCAGCCGGCAAGGACAGGGGTTTGAAGCTTTCTTT.

This clone was recorded only once. The genes are TRBV30 and TRBJ2-5; D remains ambiguous. The germline gives CDR1 GTSNPN, CDR2 SVGIG (reference sequence). With 4 bases removed from V and 4 bases from J, the gap between germline ends came to 13 bases. The CDR3 runs to 13 residues. DNA of the CDR3: TGTGCCTGGAATCCAGGCCGGCGAGAGACCCAGTACTTC. Amino acid sequence: CAWNPGRRETQYF.

The V gene is TRBV2, the J gene TRBJ2-3; TRBD2 aligns across 7 bases. J gave up 2 bases and V 6 bases, and 5 bases lay outside the gene matches. The CDR3 is 14 amino acids. Germline lookup yields CDR1 SNHLY and CDR2 FYNNEI. CDR3 sequence (DNA): TGTGCCAGCAGGGGGGGACTAACCACAGATACGCAGTATTTT. This sequence encodes CASRGGLTTDTQYF.